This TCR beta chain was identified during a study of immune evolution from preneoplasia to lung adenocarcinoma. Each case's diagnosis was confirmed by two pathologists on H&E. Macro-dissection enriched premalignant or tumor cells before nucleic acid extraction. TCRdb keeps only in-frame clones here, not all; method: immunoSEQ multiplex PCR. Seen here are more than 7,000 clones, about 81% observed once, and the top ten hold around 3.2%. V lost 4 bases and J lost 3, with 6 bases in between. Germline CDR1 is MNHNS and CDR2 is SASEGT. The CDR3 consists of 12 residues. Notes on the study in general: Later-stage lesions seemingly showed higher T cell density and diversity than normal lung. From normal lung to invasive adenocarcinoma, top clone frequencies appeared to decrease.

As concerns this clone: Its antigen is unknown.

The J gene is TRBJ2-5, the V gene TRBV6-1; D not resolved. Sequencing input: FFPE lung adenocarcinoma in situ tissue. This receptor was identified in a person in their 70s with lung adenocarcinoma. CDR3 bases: TGTGCCAGCAGTGTAGGAGAAGAGACCCAGTACTTC. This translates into CASSVGEETQYF.